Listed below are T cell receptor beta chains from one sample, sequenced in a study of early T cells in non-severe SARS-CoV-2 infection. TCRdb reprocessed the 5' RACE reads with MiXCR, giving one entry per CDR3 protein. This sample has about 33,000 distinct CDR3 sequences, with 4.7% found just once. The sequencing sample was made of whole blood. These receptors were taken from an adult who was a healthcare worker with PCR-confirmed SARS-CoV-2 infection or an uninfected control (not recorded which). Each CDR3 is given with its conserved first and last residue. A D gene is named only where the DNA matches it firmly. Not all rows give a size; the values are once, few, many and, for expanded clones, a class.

cdr3_nt: TGTGCCAGCAGTTACTCGCAGGGGTCTGGCCCGAGGCAGTTCTTC; cdr3_aa: CASSYSQGSGPRQFF; d_call: .; clone_size: many; j_call: TRBJ2-1; v_call: TRBV6-5
cdr3_nt: TGTGCCAGCAGCTCTCTCCGCGAGACCCAGTACTTC; cdr3_aa: CASSSLRETQYF; d_call: .; clone_size: .; j_call: TRBJ2-5; v_call: TRBV7-9
cdr3_nt: TGTGCCAGCAGCTCGGACAGGGCAGGGGAGCAGTTCTTC; cdr3_aa: CASSSDRAGEQFF; d_call: TRBD1; clone_size: .; j_call: TRBJ2-1; v_call: TRBV7-3
cdr3_nt: TGTGCCAGCAGGTGGAATCAGGGGTCCCCTATGAACACTGAAGCTTTCTTT; cdr3_aa: CASRWNQGSPMNTEAFF; d_call: .; clone_size: many; j_call: TRBJ1-1; v_call: TRBV21-1
cdr3_nt: TGCAGTGCTAGAGATCCCCAGGGGGCCCAAAACATTCAGTACTTC; cdr3_aa: CSARDPQGAQNIQYF; d_call: TRBD1; clone_size: many; j_call: TRBJ2-4; v_call: TRBV20-1
cdr3_nt: TGTGCCAGCAGTTTGGTCGGGGACAGTTTCAACGAGCAGTACTTC; cdr3_aa: CASSLVGDSFNEQYF; d_call: TRBD1; clone_size: many; j_call: TRBJ2-7; v_call: TRBV27
cdr3_nt: TGCGCCAGCAGCTTGGGGACACTCTATGGCTACACCTTC; cdr3_aa: CASSLGTLYGYTF; d_call: .; clone_size: many; j_call: TRBJ1-2; v_call: TRBV5-1
cdr3_nt: TGTGCCAGCAGTCCCTATGTGGGGGGCCACACAGATACGCAGTATTTT; cdr3_aa: CASSPYVGGHTDTQYF; d_call: .; clone_size: few; j_call: TRBJ2-3; v_call: TRBV12-3/TRBV12-4
cdr3_nt: TGTGCCACCAGCAGAGATCTCATTTCCGGGAGCACAGATACGCAGTATTTT; cdr3_aa: CATSRDLISGSTDTQYF; d_call: .; clone_size: many; j_call: TRBJ2-3; v_call: TRBV15
cdr3_nt: TGTGCCAGCAGCGCTCGACAGGGAACTAATGAAAAACTGTTTTTT; cdr3_aa: CASSARQGTNEKLFF; d_call: TRBD1; clone_size: .; j_call: TRBJ1-4; v_call: TRBV9
cdr3_nt: TGCAGTGCTAGTGATCTGAACACTGAAGCTTTCTTT; cdr3_aa: CSASDLNTEAFF; d_call: .; clone_size: .; j_call: TRBJ1-1; v_call: TRBV20-1
cdr3_nt: TGCAGCGTTGACCGGGGCCGAGGTGGAAACACCATATATTTT; cdr3_aa: CSVDRGRGGNTIYF; d_call: .; clone_size: many; j_call: TRBJ1-3; v_call: TRBV29-1
cdr3_nt: TGTGCCAGCAGCAAGACCAAAGCTTTCTTT; cdr3_aa: CASSKTKAFF; d_call: .; clone_size: .; j_call: TRBJ1-1; v_call: TRBV6-2/TRBV6-3
cdr3_nt: TGCAGTGCTAGACTACGGACAGGGGAGGGCTACACCTTC; cdr3_aa: CSARLRTGEGYTF; d_call: TRBD1; clone_size: .; j_call: TRBJ1-2; v_call: TRBV20-1
cdr3_nt: TGCAGCGTACTCGGGAGCCCTTCCTACAATGAGCAGTTCTTC; cdr3_aa: CSVLGSPSYNEQFF; d_call: .; clone_size: many; j_call: TRBJ2-1; v_call: TRBV29-1
cdr3_nt: TGTGCCAGCAGTGTAGGCCTTACCGGGGAGCTGTTTTTT; cdr3_aa: CASSVGLTGELFF; d_call: .; clone_size: many; j_call: TRBJ2-2; v_call: TRBV2
cdr3_nt: TGCAGCGTTGCCGGGACATCGAACACCGGGGAGCTGTTTTTT; cdr3_aa: CSVAGTSNTGELFF; d_call: .; clone_size: many; j_call: TRBJ2-2; v_call: TRBV29-1
cdr3_nt: TGTGCCTGGAGAGACGGAGCGGGGGGGCCCAATGAGCAGTTCTTC; cdr3_aa: CAWRDGAGGPNEQFF; d_call: TRBD2; clone_size: .; j_call: TRBJ2-1; v_call: TRBV30